The 23 T cell receptor beta chains in this list originate from one sample, sequenced in a study of early T cells in non-severe SARS-CoV-2 infection. MiXCR was run by TCRdb on the 5' RACE reads, yielding one entry per CDR3 protein. The table shows over 80,000 distinct CDR3 sequences, with around 12% occurring only once. The sequences come from whole blood, collected at baseline. These TCRs come from an adult who was a healthcare worker with PCR-confirmed SARS-CoV-2 infection or an uninfected control (not recorded which).

In this sample, this clonotype turned up many times. The V and J genes are TRBV11-2 and TRBJ2-5; 13 bases match TRBD2. CDR1 SGHAT and CDR2 FQNNGV come from the germline V gene. The CDR3 has 14 amino acids. Trimming at V came to 5 bases and at J to 5 bases, leaving 2 bases not matched to a gene. CDR3 sequence reads: CASSPGLAGETQYF. In DNA, the CDR3 is TGTGCCAGCAGCCCGGGACTAGCGGGGGAGACCCAGTACTTC.

This clonotype was detected a few times. The rearrangement uses TRBV20-1 and TRBJ2-3, with a weak D call TRBD1 (5 bases). Germline CDR1 is DFQATT and CDR2 is SNEGSKA (reference sequence). The V end lost 5 bases, the J end lost 2 bases, and 14 bases lay between the germline ends. The CDR3 spans 14 residues. The chain's CDR3 is CSAPQSGNTDTQYF. The CDR3 nucleotides read TGCAGTGCTCCCCAATCAGGGAACACAGATACGCAGTATTTT.

This clonotype was counted a few times. The rearrangement uses TRBV5-4 and TRBJ2-2; 7 bases align to TRBD1. Germline V gives CDR1 SGHNT, CDR2 YYREEE (reference sequence). Unmatched junction bases numbered 12, after V lost 4 bases and J lost 6 bases. This CDR3 has 16 amino acids. CDR3 DNA: TGTGCCAGCAGCACTGGGACAGATGGGGCCGCCGGGGAGCTGTTTTTT. The encoded protein is CASSTGTDGAAGELFF.

This clonotype was seen more than once but under ten times. The V call is TRBV7-2, the J call TRBJ2-5, with a possible D match to TRBD2 (5 bases). The germline CDR1 and CDR2 sequences are SGHTA and FQGNSA. The length of the CDR3 is 15 residues. Deletions cut 6 bases from V and 2 bases from J, with 16 bases between. CDR3 amino acids: CASSSARPGQETQYF. CDR3 in DNA: TGTGCCAGCAGTTCTGCCCGGCCGGGGCAAGAGACCCAGTACTTC.

V usage is TRBV10-1 and J usage is TRBJ1-1; 10 nucleotides agree with TRBD1. The CDR3 has 17 amino acids. With V trimmed by 5 bases and J by 1 base, 10 bases remained unmatched. CDR1 is WNHNN, CDR2 SYGVQD, per germline (reference sequence). The CDR3 bases are TGCGCCAGCAGTTTATTCCGGGACAGGGGAAGGAACACTGAAGCTTTCTTT. This codes for CASSLFRDRGRNTEAFF.

This clonotype showed up just a few times. This rearrangement joins TRBV12-3 or TRBV12-4 to TRBJ2-7; 9 nucleotides align to TRBD1. This CDR3 is built from 15 residues. V was clipped by 6 bases and J by 0 bases; unmatched bases: 6. In nucleotides, the CDR3 is TGTGCCAGCAGAAACGGACAGGGGAGCTCCTACGAGCAGTACTTC. It is translated as CASRNGQGSSYEQYF.

This clonotype has more than one count but fewer than ten. This chain links TRBV7-9 with TRBJ2-7; D might be TRBD2 (5 bases). This CDR3 comprises 14 residues. Trimming took 0 bases from V and 4 from J, leaving 10 bases between them. CDR1 is SEHNR, CDR2 FQNEAQ, per germline (reference sequence). The CDR3 region has the DNA TGTGCCAGCAGCTTAGCGATCCGGGATTACGAGCAGTACTTC. This encodes CASSLAIRDYEQYF. The full variable domain, with the rest looked up from reference TRBV7-9 and TRBJ2-7, is DTGVSQNPRHKITKRGQNVTFRCDPISEHNRLYWYRQTLGQGPEFLTYFQNEAQLEKSRLLSDRFSAERPKGSFSTLEIQRTEQGDSAMYLCASSLAIRDYEQYFGPGTRLTVT.

This clonotype has more than one count but fewer than ten. The chain employs TRBV18 and TRBJ2-1, with TRBD1 matching 8 bases. V was pared by 0 bases and J by 14 bases, with 6 bases of the junction left unmatched. Germline assignment: CDR1 KGHSH and CDR2 LQKENI. The length of the CDR3 is 13 residues. The CDR3 region is CASSPPSDRGKFF. The CDR3 region has the DNA TGTGCCAGCTCACCACCCAGCGACAGGGGAAAGTTCTTC.

In its sample, this clonotype was seen a few times. The chain has TRBV7-2 and TRBJ2-7; 7 bases line up with TRBD2. Looked up from germline, CDR1 is SGHTA and CDR2 is FQGNSA. The ends lost 5 bases at V and 2 bases at J; junction bases unmatched: 9. The CDR3 runs 15 residues. In DNA form, the CDR3 reads TGTGCCAGCAGCCCCCGCTCTAGCGGCCCCTACGAGCAGTACTTC. Protein product: CASSPRSSGPYEQYF.

The chain joins TRBV7-2 to TRBJ2-7; possibly TRBD2 for D (5 bases). Looked up from germline, CDR1 is SGHTA and CDR2 is FQGNSA. This CDR3 comprises 13 residues. Trimming removed 7 bases at V and 4 bases at J, with 14 bases between. The CDR3 region is CASTERAGYEQYF. The CDR3 nucleotides read TGTGCCAGCACGGAGAGGGCTGGGTACGAGCAGTACTTC.

This clonotype has only a few counts. The rearrangement links TRBV12-3 or TRBV12-4 to TRBJ2-7; tentative D call: TRBD2 (5 bases). V lost 7 bases, J lost 2 bases, and 12 bases lay in between. CDR3 length equals 13 residues. The CDR3 here is CASKTTGTYEQYF. The CDR3 DNA reads as TGTGCCAGCAAAACGACGGGGACCTACGAGCAGTACTTC.

This clonotype occurred a few times. The chain has TRBV10-1 and TRBJ2-7; 8 bases agree with TRBD2. With 2 bases clipped from V and 7 bases from J, the junction kept 13 bases outside the gene matches. CDR3 length: 16 amino acids. Germline V gene sequence: CDR1 WNHNN, CDR2 SYGVQD (reference sequence). Here the CDR3 reads CASSETGRLAIGEQYF. In nucleotides, the CDR3 is TGCGCCAGCAGTGAGACAGGGAGACTAGCGATCGGTGAGCAGTACTTC.

In its sample, this clonotype was seen many times. This chain connects TRBV10-3 to TRBJ1-1, with D maybe TRBD1 (5 bases). The germline V and J ends were trimmed by 2 bases and 5 bases, with 12 bases remaining between them. Germline-derived CDR1 and CDR2 are ENHRY and SYGVKD. The CDR3 loop spans 14 amino acids. The CDR3 spells CAISEPQRGTEAFF. In DNA, the CDR3 is TGTGCCATCAGTGAGCCGCAAAGGGGAACTGAAGCTTTCTTT.

This clonotype was detected only a few times. V is TRBV12-3 or TRBV12-4 and J is TRBJ2-7; 9 nucleotides agree with TRBD2. Unmatched junction bases numbered 3, after V lost 6 bases and J lost 3 bases. The CDR3 contains 13 residues. The CDR3 DNA reads as TGTGCCAGCAGAATTAGCGGGAGCTACGAGCAGTACTTC. Encoded protein: CASRISGSYEQYF.

J is TRBJ2-1 and V is TRBV10-1, with 9 bases that match TRBD2. The CDR3 totals 14 residues. V was clipped by 4 bases and J by 4 bases; unmatched bases: 2. CDR1 is WNHNN, CDR2 SYGVQD, per germline (reference sequence). CDR3 protein: CASSGAGGYNEQFF. Written as DNA, the CDR3 is TGCGCCAGCAGTGGGGCGGGAGGGTACAATGAGCAGTTCTTC.

This clonotype was observed at least ten times. The chain joins TRBV6-6 to TRBJ2-3; 10 nucleotides line up with TRBD1. Germline-derived CDR1 and CDR2 are MNHNY and SVGAGI (reference sequence). This CDR3 has 14 residues. After removal of 5 bases from V and 8 bases from J, the junction contained 7 bases not matched to a gene. CDR3 bases: TGTGCCAGCAGTCAAGGGACAGGGGAACCTACGCAGTATTTT. Its protein is CASSQGTGEPTQYF.

The J gene is TRBJ2-7, the V gene TRBV5-1; possibly TRBD2 for D (6 bases). Per the germline V gene, CDR1 is SGHRS and CDR2 is YFSETQ. The CDR3 consists of 14 residues. Trimming took 4 bases from V and 3 from J, leaving 14 bases between them. The chain's CDR3 is CASSPFGGSYEQYF. As DNA, the CDR3 is TGCGCCAGCAGCCCCTTCGGGGGAAGCTACGAGCAGTACTTC.

This clonotype was recorded a few times. The chain is built from TRBV7-6 and TRBJ2-2, with a tentative D call TRBD1 (6 bases). This CDR3 spans 13 amino acids. V was cut by 5 bases and J by 9 bases, with 13 bases left in between. Germline lookup yields CDR1 SGHVS and CDR2 FNYEAQ. The CDR3 bases are TGTGCCAGCAGCGAGACAGGAGGAAGGGAGCTGTTTTTT. As protein: CASSETGGRELFF.

The chain uses TRBV7-3 and TRBJ2-3; D might be TRBD2 (6 bases). This CDR3 spans 16 amino acids. V lost 4 bases and J 0 bases, leaving 14 bases between the germline ends. CDR1 SGHTA and CDR2 FQGTGA come from the germline V gene. The CDR3: CASSSGTSTSTDTQYF. In nucleotides, the CDR3 is TGTGCCAGCAGCTCAGGGACTTCAACTAGCACAGATACGCAGTATTTT.

This clonotype was seen only a few times. This sequence joins TRBV12-3 or TRBV12-4 and TRBJ2-1; TRBD2 matches 8 bases. V was clipped by 2 bases and J by 2 bases; unmatched bases: 8. There are 17 residues in the CDR3. The CDR3 loop reads CASSLSGGRPPYNEQFF. CDR3 nucleotides: TGTGCCAGCAGTTTATCCGGCGGGAGGCCCCCCTACAATGAGCAGTTCTTC.

The sample holds a few counts of this clonotype. The chain links TRBV20-1 to TRBJ2-5; 7 nucleotides agree with TRBD2. V was pared by 5 bases and J by 4 bases, with 4 bases of the junction left unmatched. CDR1 and CDR2 (germline): DFQATT, SNEGSKA (reference sequence). This CDR3 contains 12 residues. As DNA, the CDR3 is TGCAGTGCTGTACGCGGGGGAGAGACCCAGTACTTC. Encoded protein: CSAVRGGETQYF.

The chain combines TRBV6-1 with TRBJ1-6; no firm D call. From germline, CDR1 is MNHNS and CDR2 SASEGT. V shed 5 bases and J shed 0 bases, with 11 bases lying between them. The CDR3 loop spans 16 amino acids. CDR3: CASSFSGTSYNSPLHF. The DNA for the CDR3 is TGTGCCAGCAGTTTCAGCGGAACCTCCTATAATTCACCCCTCCACTTT.

In its sample, this clonotype was seen a few times. V is TRBV7-8 and J is TRBJ2-7; D unclear. Trimming removed 5 bases at V and 3 bases at J, with 17 bases between. The germline gives CDR1 SGHVS, CDR2 FQNEAQ. The CDR3 length is 15 residues. For the CDR3, the DNA is TGTGCCAGCAGCCGTGAAGACGGCGGCTACTACGAGCAGTACTTC. It encodes CASSREDGGYYEQYF. The full variable domain, rest sourced from reference TRBV7-8 and TRBJ2-7, is GAGVSQSPRYKVAKRGQDVALRCDPISGHVSLFWYQQALGQGPEFLTYFQNEAQLDKSGLPSDRFFAERPEGSVSTLKIQRTQQEDSAVYLCASSREDGGYYEQYFGPGTRLTVT.